This is a list of T cell receptor beta chains from one sample in a study of T-cell memory formation after mild COVID-19. TCRdb reprocessed the 5' RACE reads with MiXCR, giving one entry per CDR3 protein. This sample has roughly 450,000 distinct CDR3 sequences, with about a sixth found just once. Sequencing used PBMCs or a T cell subset sorted from them (not recorded which). The receptor set was obtained from a man between 18 and 29 years old who had mild COVID-19 (a few samples of this study predate the infection). Cell type and time point are not known. CDR3s include the opening cysteine and the closing phenylalanine or tryptophan. Each record gives: V gene, J gene, CDR3 length, CDR3 protein.

TRBV4-2	TRBJ1-1	13	CASSQDKTLGAFF
TRBV7-9	TRBJ2-2	12	CASSWTAGELFF
TRBV15	TRBJ2-3	13	CATSRGEEDTQYF
TRBV9	TRBJ2-3	17	CASSFTGTSGGTDTQYF
TRBV7-2	TRBJ2-5	14	CASSAGQGVETQYF
TRBV5-1	TRBJ2-3	13	CASNRDQGDTQYF
TRBV9	TRBJ2-3	18	CASSVRGSGGSDTDTQYF
TRBV6-5	TRBJ2-5	14	CASSYGAGGGTQYF
TRBV4-3	TRBJ1-4	16	CASSQDRGSNGEKLFF
TRBV20-1	TRBJ1-1	11	CSARVQGEAFF
TRBV20-1	TRBJ1-4	14	CSARDRPRDEKLFF
TRBV5-1	TRBJ1-1	13	CASSLGVNTEAFF
TRBV7-8	TRBJ1-2	15	CASSPRDGANYGYTF
TRBV6-4	TRBJ2-1	15	CASSDLGGRMDEQFF
TRBV5-1	TRBJ2-1	15	CASSLGLSSGNEQFF
TRBV20-1	TRBJ1-1	14	CSARVGTDYTEAFF
TRBV5-1	TRBJ2-7	14	CASSPGTGYLEQYF